The T cell receptor (beta chain) under discussion was sequenced for a study of glioma-infiltrating T cells after dendritic cell vaccination. Turning to the study itself: Samples are from glioblastoma patients in Phase I and II dendritic cell vaccine trials. Dendritic cell vaccine was injected intradermally three times, biweekly.

Time point of the sample: after dendritic cell vaccination, including at tumor progression/relapse. Patients had residual fresh-frozen tumor tissue and more than two years of survival data. PBMC sampling occurred before vaccination, two weeks after the third dose, and at progression. Assay used: immunoSEQ multiplex PCR; TCRdb lists only in-frame clones, some missing. The sample contains under 130,000 clones, about 90% of which appear only once. J gave up 4 bases and V 7 bases, and 6 bases lay outside the gene matches. There are 14 residues in the CDR3. Germline V lookup: CDR1 MNHEY, CDR2 SMNVEV (reference sequence).

The starting material was blood, obtained after dendritic cell vaccination. The rearrangement uses TRBV27 and TRBJ1-2; 10 bases fit TRBD1. This clonotype was sampled from a human donor with glioblastoma. In DNA form, the CDR3 reads TGTGCCAGCAAATCGGGACAGGGGTTCTATGGCTACACCTTC. Its protein is CASKSGQGFYGYTF.